This T cell receptor (beta chain) was profiled in a study of glioma-infiltrating T cells after dendritic cell vaccination. About the study: Glioblastoma patients came from Phase I and II dendritic cell vaccination trials. The vaccine used monocyte-derived dendritic cells pulsed overnight with autologous tumor lysate.

The J segment lost 7 bases and the V segment lost 3 bases, leaving 8 bases of the junction unmatched. Germline V lookup: CDR1 MDHEN, CDR2 SYDVKM. The CDR3 is 14 amino acids. Study results and caveats: Only a small number of patients had complete blood and tumor samples.

On this clone: Its cognate antigen is unknown.

Only patients with spare fresh-frozen tumor and over two years of follow-up were included. Profiling relied on immunoSEQ multiplex PCR, and the TCRdb table lists in-frame clones only, not all of them. Among 90,000 to 100,000 clones listed, about four fifths were seen once. The V and J genes are TRBV28 and TRBJ1-2; 7 bases map to TRBD1. The sequence came from a human donor with glioblastoma. The material was blood, obtained before dendritic cell vaccination. CDR3 residues: CASSFLYRGSGYTF. The CDR3 DNA is TGTGCCAGCAGTTTCCTTTACAGGGGTAGTGGCTACACCTTC.